What follows are 12 T cell receptor beta chains derived from one specimen sequenced in a study of blood T cell repertoires in COVID-19. Profiling relied on immunoSEQ multiplex PCR, and the TCRdb table lists in-frame clones only, not all of them. In the table there are around 140,000 clones, about four fifths of which are singletons. Source material: peripheral blood. These receptors originate from a man in his 70s who had recovered from COVID-19.

The genes are TRBV30 and TRBJ2-1; TRBD2 matches 8 bases. The CDR3 has 14 residues. V lost 4 bases and J lost 7; bases outside the gene matches: 9. Germline CDR1 is GTSNPN and CDR2 is SVGIG (reference sequence). The CDR3 is CAWILSGKANEQFF. The CDR3 DNA follows: TGTGCCTGGATCCTTAGCGGGAAGGCAAATGAGCAGTTCTTC.

This clone was picked up a small number of times. The rearrangement links TRBV24-1 to TRBJ2-2; weak D call: TRBD1 (5 bases). This CDR3 is 17 amino acids long. Trimming took 0 bases from V and 6 from J, leaving 16 bases between them. Germline CDR1 KGHDR, CDR2 SFDVKD. The CDR3 bases are TGTGCCACCAGTGATTTGGCGAAGGGGAAAAGGGCCGGGGAGCTGTTTTTT. It yields the protein CATSDLAKGKRAGELFF.

This sequence joins TRBV29-1 and TRBJ2-7; 12 bases fit TRBD2. CDR3 length: 13 residues. V dropped 4 bases and J dropped 2; count of bases not matched to a gene: 0. Germline V gene data show CDR1 as SQVTM and CDR2 as ANQGSEA. CDR3 in amino acids: CSVGLAGAYEQYF. CDR3 nucleotide sequence: TGCAGCGTTGGACTAGCGGGGGCCTACGAGCAGTACTTC.

This clone was seen once. The chain uses TRBV6-2 or TRBV6-3 and TRBJ2-3; D is perhaps TRBD1 (5 bases). This CDR3 is 15 amino acids long. Trimming removed 2 bases at V and 1 base at J, with 10 bases between. Germline V CDR1 and CDR2: MNHEY, SVGEGT. CDR3 sequence (DNA): TGTGCCAGCAGTTACCGACAAGGGGGCACAGATACGCAGTATTTT. Translating it yields CASSYRQGGTDTQYF.

The V call is TRBV15, the J call TRBJ1-1; no reliable D call. V was pared by 3 bases and J by 1 base, with 6 bases between. This CDR3 contains 13 residues. The germline gives CDR1 LNHNV, CDR2 YYDKDF (reference sequence). DNA of the CDR3: TGTGCCACCAGCAGGGGAGAGAACACTGAAGCTTTCTTT. Protein: CATSRGENTEAFF. Complete variable domain (other parts from reference TRBV15 and TRBJ1-1): DAMVIQNPRYQVTQFGKPVTLSCSQTLNHNVMYWYQQKSSQAPKLLFHYYDKDFNNEADTPDNFQSRRPNTSFCFLDIRSPGLGDTAMYLCATSRGENTEAFFGQGTRLTVV.

This chain links TRBV11-2 with TRBJ1-2; 9 bases align to TRBD1. This CDR3 is 15 amino acids long. V shed 5 bases and J 8 bases; nucleotides not matched to a gene: 12. CDR1 SGHAT and CDR2 FQNNGV come from the germline V gene. The CDR3 protein is CASSPTGTGTGGYTF. The CDR3, as DNA: TGTGCCAGCAGCCCTACCGGGACAGGGACGGGCGGCTACACCTTC.

This clone has just one count. This chain joins TRBV4-3 and TRBJ2-6; 10 bases map to TRBD1. Germline-derived CDR1 and CDR2 are LGHNA and YSLEER. The CDR3 contains 17 residues. The trim removed 3 bases at V and 0 bases at J, leaving 2 bases unmatched. The CDR3 coding sequence is TGCGCCAGCAGCCACGGGACAGGGGCCTCTGGGGCCAACGTCCTGACTTTC. This sequence encodes CASSHGTGASGANVLTF.

V is TRBV6-5 and J is TRBJ2-1; TRBD2 is a possible D gene (5 bases). The CDR3 length is 16 residues. The germline gives CDR1 MNHEY, CDR2 SVGAGI. Trimming removed 4 bases from V and 0 bases from J, with 13 bases in between. The CDR3 protein is CASSFTKRSSYNEQFF. In DNA form, the CDR3 reads TGTGCCAGCAGTTTTACCAAGCGGAGCTCCTACAATGAGCAGTTCTTC.

The J gene is TRBJ1-1, the V gene TRBV10-3; 7 bases align to TRBD1. J lost 1 base, V lost 11 bases, and 7 bases had no gene match. Germline CDR1 reads ENHRY; CDR2 reads SYGVKD. This CDR3 is built from 13 residues. CDR3 protein: CASTGTANTEAFF. The CDR3 DNA follows: TGTGCCTCCACGGGGACAGCGAACACTGAAGCTTTCTTT.

The rearrangement links TRBV6-5 to TRBJ1-1, with 9 positions matching TRBD1. Germline CDR1 and CDR2: MNHEY and SVGAGI. There are 14 residues in the CDR3. V lost 6 bases and J lost 10; bases outside the gene matches: 12. The CDR3 DNA reads TGTGCCAGCAGACCCGGACAGGGGAGAGAAGGAGCTTTCTTT. Translation: CASRPGQGREGAFF.

The rearrangement joins TRBV3-1 (or the pseudogene TRBV3-2) to TRBJ2-5; possibly TRBD2 for D (6 bases). Germline CDR1 is LGHDT and CDR2 is YNNKEL (reference sequence). The CDR3 sequence is 15 residues long. The V and J ends lost 1 base and 5 bases respectively, with 14 bases between them. In DNA, the CDR3 is TGTGCCAGCAGCCAAGCGGGAGAAGAGTCCGAGACCCAGTACTTC. This codes for CASSQAGEESETQYF.

This chain joins TRBV14 and TRBJ2-1, with a possible D match to TRBD2 (7 bases). Per the germline V gene, CDR1 is SGHDN and CDR2 is FVKESK. Trimming took 6 bases from V and 7 from J, leaving 13 bases between them. The CDR3 runs to 13 residues. CDR3 DNA sequence: TGTGCCAGCAGGGCTAGGGGGGGTAATGAGCAGTTCTTC. It codes for CASRARGGNEQFF. Full variable domain (outside the CDR3, taken from reference TRBV14 and TRBJ2-1): EAGVTQFPSHSVIEKGQTVTLRCDPISGHDNLYWYRRVMGKEIKFLLHFVKESKQDESGMPNNRFLAERTGGTYSTLKVQPAELEDSGVYFCASRARGGNEQFFGPGTRLTVL.